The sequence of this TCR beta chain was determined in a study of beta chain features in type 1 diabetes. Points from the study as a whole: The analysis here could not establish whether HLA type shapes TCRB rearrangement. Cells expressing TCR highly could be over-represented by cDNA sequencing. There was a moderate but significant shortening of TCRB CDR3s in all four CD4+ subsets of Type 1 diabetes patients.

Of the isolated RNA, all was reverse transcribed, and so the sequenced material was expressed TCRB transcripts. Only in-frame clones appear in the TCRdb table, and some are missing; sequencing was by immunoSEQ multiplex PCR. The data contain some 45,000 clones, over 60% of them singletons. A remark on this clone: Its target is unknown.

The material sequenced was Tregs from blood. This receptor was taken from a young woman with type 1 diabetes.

CDR3 region: CASSQDHQGRGNTEAFF. The CDR3 nucleotides are TGTGCCAGCAGCCAAGATCATCAGGGGCGCGGGAACACTGAAGCTTTCTTT. V is TRBV4-2 and J is TRBJ1-1, with D possibly matching TRBD1 (6 bases). The CDR3 extends over 17 amino acids. The V gene's germline CDR1 is LGHNA and CDR2 YNFKEQ. Trimming pared 0 bases from V and 1 base from J, leaving 15 bases between.